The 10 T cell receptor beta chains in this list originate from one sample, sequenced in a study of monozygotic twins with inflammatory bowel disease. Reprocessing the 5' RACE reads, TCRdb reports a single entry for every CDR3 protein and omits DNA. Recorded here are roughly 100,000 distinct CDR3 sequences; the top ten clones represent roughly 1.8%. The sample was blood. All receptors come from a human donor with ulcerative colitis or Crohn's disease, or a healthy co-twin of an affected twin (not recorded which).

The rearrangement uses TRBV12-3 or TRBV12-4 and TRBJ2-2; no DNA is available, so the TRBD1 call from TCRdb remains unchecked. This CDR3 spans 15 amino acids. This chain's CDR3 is CASSFQGSNTGELFF.

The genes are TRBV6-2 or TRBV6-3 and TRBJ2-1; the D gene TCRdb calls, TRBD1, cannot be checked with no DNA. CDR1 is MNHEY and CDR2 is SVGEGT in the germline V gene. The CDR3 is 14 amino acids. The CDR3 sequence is CASRPRILLNEQFF.

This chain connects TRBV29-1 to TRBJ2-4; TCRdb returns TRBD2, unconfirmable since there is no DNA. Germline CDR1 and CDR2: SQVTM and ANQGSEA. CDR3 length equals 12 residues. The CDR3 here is CSVEREPSFQYF.

The CDR3 region is CSASVASGVYNEQFF. The chain combines TRBV20-1 with TRBJ2-1; TCRdb's assignment of TRBD2 cannot be checked, as there is no DNA. The CDR3 consists of 15 residues. The germline V gene has CDR1 DFQATT and CDR2 SNEGSKA (reference sequence).

This chain's CDR3 is CASTTTQTLSYNEQFF. This chain connects TRBV7-9 to TRBJ2-1. Germline V gene data show CDR1 as SEHNR and CDR2 as FQNEAQ (reference sequence). The CDR3 is 16 amino acids.

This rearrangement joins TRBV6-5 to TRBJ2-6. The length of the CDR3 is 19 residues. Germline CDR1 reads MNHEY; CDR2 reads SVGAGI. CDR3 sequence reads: CASSYYPTGLRTGANVLTF.

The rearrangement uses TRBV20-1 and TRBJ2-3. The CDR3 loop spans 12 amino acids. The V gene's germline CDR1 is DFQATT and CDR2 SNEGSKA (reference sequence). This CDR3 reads CSVTGITDTQYF.

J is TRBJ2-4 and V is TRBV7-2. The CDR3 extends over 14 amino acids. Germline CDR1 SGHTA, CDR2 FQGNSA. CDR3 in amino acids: CASSFLDGPNIQYF.

CDR3: CASSIPAGGLGELFF. This chain links TRBV5-5 with TRBJ2-2; TCRdb's D call of TRBD2 is untestable without DNA. The CDR3 length is 15 residues. From germline, CDR1 is SGHKS and CDR2 YYEKEE (reference sequence).

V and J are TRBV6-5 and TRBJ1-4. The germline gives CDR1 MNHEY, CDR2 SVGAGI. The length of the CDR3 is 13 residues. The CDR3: CASRGRHYQKLFF.